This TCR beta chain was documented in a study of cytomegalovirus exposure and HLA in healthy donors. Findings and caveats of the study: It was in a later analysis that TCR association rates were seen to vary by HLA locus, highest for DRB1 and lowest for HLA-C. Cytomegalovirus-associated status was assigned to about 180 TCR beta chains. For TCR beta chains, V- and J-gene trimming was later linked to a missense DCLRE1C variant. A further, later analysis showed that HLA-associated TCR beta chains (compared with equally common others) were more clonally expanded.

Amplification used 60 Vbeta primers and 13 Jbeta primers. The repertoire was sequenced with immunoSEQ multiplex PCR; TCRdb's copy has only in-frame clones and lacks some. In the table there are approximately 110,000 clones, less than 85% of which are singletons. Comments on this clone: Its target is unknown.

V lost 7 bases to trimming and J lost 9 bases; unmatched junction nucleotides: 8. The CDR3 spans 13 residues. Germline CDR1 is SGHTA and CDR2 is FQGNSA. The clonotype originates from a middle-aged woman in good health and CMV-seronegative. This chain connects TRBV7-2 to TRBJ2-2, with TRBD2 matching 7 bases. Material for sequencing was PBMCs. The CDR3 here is CASTDSGDRELFF. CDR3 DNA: TGTGCCAGCACCGACAGCGGGGACCGGGAGCTGTTTTTT.